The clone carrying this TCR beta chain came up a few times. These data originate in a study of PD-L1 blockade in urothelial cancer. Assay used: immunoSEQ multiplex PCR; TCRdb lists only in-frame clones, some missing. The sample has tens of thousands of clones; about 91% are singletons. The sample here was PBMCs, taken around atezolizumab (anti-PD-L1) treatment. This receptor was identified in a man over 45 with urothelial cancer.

The CDR3 here is CASSPPRGRGFF. Here the CDR3 DNA reads TGTGCCAGCAGTCCACCTAGGGGGCGAGGTTTCTTT. This sequence joins TRBV6-5 and TRBJ1-1; 7 positions match TRBD1. The CDR3 totals 12 residues. Trimming removed 5 bases from V and 13 bases from J; junction bases left unmatched: 10. The germline CDR1 and CDR2 sequences are MNHEY and SVGAGI.